This T cell receptor (beta chain) originates from a study of control samples from healthy donors and cancer patients. This clone appeared once. The CDR3 extends over 14 amino acids. Germline CDR1 and CDR2: SGHNT and YYREEE (reference sequence). V trimming: 2 bases; J trimming: 4 bases; junction bases outside the gene matches: 1. Repertoires were generated with immunoSEQ multiplex PCR, while TCRdb's copy carries only in-frame clones and drops some. The sample lists approximately 230,000 clones, more than 65% occurring once. V usage is TRBV5-4 and J usage is TRBJ1-1, with 11 positions matching TRBD1. The sample was PBMCs. This clonotype originated in a woman between 55 and 75 years old with lung cancer. In nucleotides, the CDR3 is TGTGCCAGCAGCTTAGGGACAGGGGGCACTGAAGCTTTCTTT. This encodes CASSLGTGGTEAFF.